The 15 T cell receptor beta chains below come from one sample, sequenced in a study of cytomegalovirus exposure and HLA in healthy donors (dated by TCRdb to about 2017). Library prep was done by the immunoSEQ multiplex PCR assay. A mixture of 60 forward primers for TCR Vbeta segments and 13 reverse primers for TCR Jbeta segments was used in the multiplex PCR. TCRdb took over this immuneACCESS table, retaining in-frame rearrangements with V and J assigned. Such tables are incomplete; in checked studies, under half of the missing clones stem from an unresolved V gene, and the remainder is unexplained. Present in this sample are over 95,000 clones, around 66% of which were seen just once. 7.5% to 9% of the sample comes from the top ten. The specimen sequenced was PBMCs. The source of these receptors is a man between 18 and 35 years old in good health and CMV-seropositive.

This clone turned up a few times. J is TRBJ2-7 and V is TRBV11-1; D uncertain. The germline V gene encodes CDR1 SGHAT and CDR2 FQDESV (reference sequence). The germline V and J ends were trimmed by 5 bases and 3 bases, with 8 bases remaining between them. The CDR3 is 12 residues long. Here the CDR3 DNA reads TGTGCCAGCAGCCAGTCCGACTACGAGCAGTACGTC. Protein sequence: CASSQSDYEQYV.

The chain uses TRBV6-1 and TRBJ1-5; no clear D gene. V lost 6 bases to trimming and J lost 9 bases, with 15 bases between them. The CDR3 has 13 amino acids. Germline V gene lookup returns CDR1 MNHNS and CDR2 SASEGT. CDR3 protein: CASRPGLGGPQHF. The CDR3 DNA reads TGTGCCAGCAGGCCGGGCCTGGGAGGGCCCCAGCATTTT.

The DNA of the CDR3 is TGTGCCAGCAGTGGCGGGACAGCAAGCTCCTACGAGCAGTACGTC. Residues: CASSGGTASSYEQYV. The chain couples TRBV2 to TRBJ2-7; a weak D match, TRBD1 (7 bases). The germline V gene has CDR1 SNHLY and CDR2 FYNNEI. The length of the CDR3 is 15 residues. Between the trimmed V and J ends, which lost 4 bases and 0 bases, there was a span of 13 bases.

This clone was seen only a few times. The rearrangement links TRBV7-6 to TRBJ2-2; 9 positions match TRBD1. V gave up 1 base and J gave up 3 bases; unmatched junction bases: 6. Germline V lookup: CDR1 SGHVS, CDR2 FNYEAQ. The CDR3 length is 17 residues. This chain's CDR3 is CASSLGRDRVHTGELFF. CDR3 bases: TGTGCCAGCAGCTTAGGACGGGACAGGGTCCACACCGGGGAGCTGTTTTTT.

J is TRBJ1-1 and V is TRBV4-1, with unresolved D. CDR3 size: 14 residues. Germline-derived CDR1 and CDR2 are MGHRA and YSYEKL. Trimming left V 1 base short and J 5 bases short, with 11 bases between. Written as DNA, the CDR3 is TGCGCCAGCAGCCAAGCCGGGGAGGGTACTGAAGCTTTCTTT. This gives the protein CASSQAGEGTEAFF.

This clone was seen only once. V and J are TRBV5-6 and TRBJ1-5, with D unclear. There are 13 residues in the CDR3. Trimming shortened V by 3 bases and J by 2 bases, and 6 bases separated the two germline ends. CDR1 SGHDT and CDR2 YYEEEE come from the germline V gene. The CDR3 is CASSSFRNQPQHF. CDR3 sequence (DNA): TGTGCCAGCAGCTCGTTCCGCAATCAGCCCCAGCATTTT.

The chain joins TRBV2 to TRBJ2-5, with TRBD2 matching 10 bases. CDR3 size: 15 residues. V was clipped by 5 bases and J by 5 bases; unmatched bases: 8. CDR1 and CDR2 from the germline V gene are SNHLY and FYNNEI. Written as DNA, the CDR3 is TGTGCCAGCAGTACTGCTAGCGGGGGAGGCGAGACCCAGTACTTC. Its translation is CASSTASGGGETQYF. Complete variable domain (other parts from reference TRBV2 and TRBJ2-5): EPEVTQTPSHQVTQMGQEVILRCVPISNHLYFYWYRQILGQKVEFLVSFYNNEISEKSEIFDDQFSVERPDGSNFTLKIRSTKLEDSAMYFCASSTASGGGETQYFGPGTRLLVL.

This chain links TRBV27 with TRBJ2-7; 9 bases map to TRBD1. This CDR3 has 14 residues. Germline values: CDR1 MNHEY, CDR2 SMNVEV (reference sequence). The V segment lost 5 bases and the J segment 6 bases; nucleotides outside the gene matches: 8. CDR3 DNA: TGTGCCAGCAGTCTACAGGGGGCTATGGGCGAGCAGTACTTC. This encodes CASSLQGAMGEQYF.

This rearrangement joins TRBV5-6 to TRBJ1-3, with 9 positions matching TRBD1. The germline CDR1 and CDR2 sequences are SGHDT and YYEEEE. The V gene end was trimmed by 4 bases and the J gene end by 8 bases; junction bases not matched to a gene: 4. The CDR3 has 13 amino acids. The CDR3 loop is CASSLGQGDTIYF. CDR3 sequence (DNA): TGTGCCAGCAGCCTGGGACAGGGAGACACCATATATTTT.

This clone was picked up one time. The CDR3 DNA follows: TGTGCCAGTAGTAGCCCGGACAGGGTCGAGACCCAGTACTTC. Protein sequence: CASSSPDRVETQYF. The rearrangement uses TRBV19 and TRBJ2-5; 8 nucleotides line up with TRBD1. The V gene's germline CDR1 is LNHDA and CDR2 SQIVND (reference sequence). V lost 4 bases and J lost 5; bases outside the gene matches: 6. CDR3 length: 14 amino acids.

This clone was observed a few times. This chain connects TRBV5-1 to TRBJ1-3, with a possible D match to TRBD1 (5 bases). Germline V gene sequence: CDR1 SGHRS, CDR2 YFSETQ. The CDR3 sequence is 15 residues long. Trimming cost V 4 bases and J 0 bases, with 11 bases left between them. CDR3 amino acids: CASSVGHVSGNTIYF. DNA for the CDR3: TGCGCCAGCAGCGTAGGACACGTCTCTGGAAACACCATATATTTT.

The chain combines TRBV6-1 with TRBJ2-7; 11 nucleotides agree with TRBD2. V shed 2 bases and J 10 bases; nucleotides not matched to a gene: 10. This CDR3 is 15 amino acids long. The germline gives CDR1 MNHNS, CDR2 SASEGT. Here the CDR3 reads CASSEQGTSGALQYV. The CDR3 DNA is TGTGCCAGCAGTGAACAGGGGACTAGCGGAGCATTACAGTACGTC.

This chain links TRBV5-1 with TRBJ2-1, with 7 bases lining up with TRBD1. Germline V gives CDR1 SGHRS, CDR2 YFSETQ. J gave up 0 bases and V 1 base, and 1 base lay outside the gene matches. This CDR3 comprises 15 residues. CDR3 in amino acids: CASSLSGGSYNEQFF. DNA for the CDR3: TGCGCCAGCAGCTTGTCAGGGGGCTCCTACAATGAGCAGTTCTTC.

CDR3 region: CASSLDSPGTGYTEAFF. CDR3 bases: TGTGCCAGCAGCTTAGATTCCCCCGGGACAGGATACACTGAAGCTTTCTTT. V usage is TRBV7-9 and J usage is TRBJ1-1, with TRBD1 identical over 8 bases. The CDR3 contains 17 residues. The ends lost 1 base at V and 3 bases at J; junction bases unmatched: 10. Germline-derived CDR1 and CDR2 are SEHNR and FQNEAQ (reference sequence).

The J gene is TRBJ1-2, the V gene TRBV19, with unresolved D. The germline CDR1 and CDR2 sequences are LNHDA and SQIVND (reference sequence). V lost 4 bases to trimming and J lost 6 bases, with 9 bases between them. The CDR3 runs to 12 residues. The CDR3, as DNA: TGTGCCAGTAGTAATACCGGTGATGGCTACACCTTC. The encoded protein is CASSNTGDGYTF.